This TCR beta chain was sequenced in a study of OX40 agonist ivuxolimab in advanced cancers. The repertoire was sequenced with immunoSEQ multiplex PCR; TCRdb's copy has only in-frame clones and lacks some. Among approximately 90,000 clones listed, 70% to 90% were seen once. This CDR3 spans 13 amino acids. Germline CDR1 and CDR2: ENHRY and SYGVKD. With 3 bases removed from V and 9 bases from J, the gap between germline ends came to 12 bases. Sequences were derived from CD4+ or CD8+ T cells sorted from blood, sampled in a trial of the OX40 agonist ivuxolimab. The TCR originated in an adult with an advanced solid tumor such as melanoma, head and neck, liver or kidney cancer. J is TRBJ1-3 and V is TRBV10-3, with D possibly matching TRBD1 (6 bases). For the CDR3, the DNA is TGTGCCATCAGTGATAGTGGAGGGGGCACCATATATTTT. Translation gives CAISDSGGGTIYF.